This TCR beta chain was found in a study of graft-versus-host responses after intestinal transplantation. Libraries were prepared by immunoSEQ multiplex PCR; TCRdb keeps only in-frame clonotypes and omits some of them. The sample has tens of thousands of clones, 85% to 95% seen once. As regards this clone: What it binds is unknown.

There are 20 residues in the CDR3. General study points: Graft-donor T cell macrochimerism coincided with high graft-versus-host to host-versus-graft clonal ratios in allografts. Detected in recipient marrow were GvH clones, some of which were first observed in ileum or blood.

The chain recombines TRBV21-1 with TRBJ1-2. TRBV21-1 is a recognized pseudogene. The sequencing here drew on unstimulated CD8+ T cells sorted from spleen or lymph node cells, taken before intestinal transplant. This receptor was taken from a human donor who received an intestinal transplant. The CDR3 loop is CASSKDRRLLWSGGNYGYTF. The CDR3 DNA is TGTGCCAGCAGCAAAGATAGGAGATTACTATGGTCCGGAGGTAACTATGGCTACACCTTC.